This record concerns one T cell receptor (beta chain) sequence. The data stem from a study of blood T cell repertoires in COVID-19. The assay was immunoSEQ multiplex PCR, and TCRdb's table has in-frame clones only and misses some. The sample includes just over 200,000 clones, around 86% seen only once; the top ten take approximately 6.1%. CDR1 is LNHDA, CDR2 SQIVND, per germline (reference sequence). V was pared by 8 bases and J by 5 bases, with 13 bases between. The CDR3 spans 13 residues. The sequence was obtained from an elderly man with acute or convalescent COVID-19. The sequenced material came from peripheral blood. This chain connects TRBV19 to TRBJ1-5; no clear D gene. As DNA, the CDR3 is TGTGCCAGTCAGACGAGTGAGGATCAGCCCCAGCATTTT. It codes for CASQTSEDQPQHF.